Listed below are T cell receptor beta chains from one sample, sequenced in a study of blood T cell repertoires in COVID-19. Some clones are missing from TCRdb's copy, which holds only in-frame ones; the method was immunoSEQ multiplex PCR. The profile shows about 230,000 clones, roughly 80% of them singletons. The specimen was peripheral blood. These receptors were collected from a woman between 65 and 79 years old with active or convalescent COVID-19. CDR3s include the opening cysteine and the closing phenylalanine or tryptophan. Each record gives: CDR3 protein, CDR3 DNA, J gene, V gene, clone size, D gene. D genes are given only for firm matches. Rows give clone size only sometimes, using once, few, many, or a class for an expanded clone.

CDR3: CASNLSGYEQYF
DNA: TGTGCCAGCAATTTGTCAGGCTACGAGCAGTACTTC
J: TRBJ2-7
V: TRBV2
size: -
D: -

CDR3: CASSLGQIYGYTF
DNA: TGTGCCAGCAGTTTGGGACAGATCTATGGCTACACCTTC
J: TRBJ1-2
V: TRBV28
size: -
D: TRBD1

CDR3: CASSSLQGYTEAFF
DNA: TGCGCCAGCAGCTCGTTACAGGGGTACACTGAAGCTTTCTTT
J: TRBJ1-1
V: TRBV5-1
size: -
D: TRBD1

CDR3: CASSHSTGTRGNEQFF
DNA: TGTGCCAGCAGCCATAGCACCGGGACTAGAGGCAATGAGCAGTTCTTC
J: TRBJ2-1
V: TRBV4-2
size: -
D: TRBD2

CDR3: CAWSVRGSVVYEQYF
DNA: TGTGCCTGGAGTGTAAGGGGCAGTGTAGTTTACGAGCAGTACTTC
J: TRBJ2-7
V: TRBV30
size: -
D: -

CDR3: CASGTDRGYEQYF
DNA: TGTGCCAGCGGGACGGACAGGGGGTACGAGCAGTACTTC
J: TRBJ2-7
V: TRBV12-3/TRBV12-4
size: -
D: TRBD1

CDR3: CASSLAGYTDTQYF
DNA: TGTGCCAGCAGCCTAGCGGGGTACACAGATACGCAGTATTTT
J: TRBJ2-3
V: TRBV28
size: once
D: TRBD2

CDR3: CASSQDREDRVGEGQPQHF
DNA: TGTGCCAGCAGCCAAGATAGAGAGGACAGGGTCGGAGAGGGTCAGCCCCAGCATTTT
J: TRBJ1-5
V: TRBV3-1/TRBV3-2
size: -
D: TRBD1

CDR3: CASSQTTGTGYGYTF
DNA: TGTGCCAGCAGTCAAACTACCGGGACAGGATATGGCTACACCTTC
J: TRBJ1-2
V: TRBV6-5
size: -
D: TRBD1

CDR3: CASSPEPGRHGYTF
DNA: TGTGCCAGCAGCCCTGAACCAGGGAGGCATGGCTACACCTTC
J: TRBJ1-2
V: TRBV6-6
size: -
D: -

CDR3: CASSLNGGAGETQYF
DNA: TGCGCCAGCAGCTTAAACGGGGGGGCAGGGGAGACCCAGTACTTC
J: TRBJ2-5
V: TRBV5-1
size: -
D: TRBD2

CDR3: CASSWTGPLSGNTIYF
DNA: TGTGCCAGCAGTTGGACAGGTCCCCTCTCTGGAAACACCATATATTTT
J: TRBJ1-3
V: TRBV21-1
size: few
D: -

CDR3: CAISTSGGVTYEQYF
DNA: TGTGCCATTTCGACTTCGGGCGGGGTAACCTACGAGCAGTACTTC
J: TRBJ2-7
V: TRBV28
size: -
D: -

CDR3: CSVQDSTDTQYF
DNA: TGCAGCGTACAGGACAGCACAGATACGCAGTATTTT
J: TRBJ2-3
V: TRBV29-1
size: -
D: -

CDR3: CASSVISGGEQFF
DNA: TGTGCCAGCAGCGTAATTAGCGGGGGTGAGCAGTTCTTC
J: TRBJ2-1
V: TRBV9
size: -
D: TRBD2

CDR3: CASSVGTYGYGYTF
DNA: TGTGCCAGCAGTGTAGGGACATACGGCTATGGCTACACCTTC
J: TRBJ1-2
V: TRBV28
size: -
D: -

CDR3: CASSLGTSGPDTQYF
DNA: TGCGCCAGCAGCTTGGGGACTAGCGGGCCAGATACGCAGTATTTT
J: TRBJ2-3
V: TRBV5-1
size: -
D: TRBD2

CDR3: CASSPRDRDTEAFF
DNA: TGTGCCAGCAGCCCACGGGACAGGGACACTGAAGCTTTCTTT
J: TRBJ1-1
V: TRBV9
size: -
D: TRBD1

CDR3: CASRRRDTQETQYF
DNA: TGTGCCAGCAGACGCCGGGACACCCAAGAGACCCAGTACTTC
J: TRBJ2-5
V: TRBV6-5
size: -
D: -

CDR3: CASRILTGLEAFF
DNA: TGTGCCAGCAGGATTTTGACAGGGTTGGAAGCTTTCTTT
J: TRBJ1-1
V: TRBV12-3/TRBV12-4
size: -
D: TRBD1

CDR3: CASRPGGTHEQYF
DNA: TGTGCCAGCAGACCAGGAGGGACTCACGAGCAGTACTTC
J: TRBJ2-7
V: TRBV3-1/TRBV3-2
size: -
D: -

CDR3: CASSPGWEQYF
DNA: TGTGCCAGCAGCCCCGGGTGGGAGCAGTACTTC
J: TRBJ2-7
V: TRBV2
size: -
D: -

CDR3: CASSDHTGLAGLKTQYF
DNA: TGTGCCAGCAGCGACCACACGGGACTAGCGGGGTTGAAGACCCAGTACTTC
J: TRBJ2-5
V: TRBV11-2
size: -
D: TRBD2

CDR3: CASSQDYSGSYEQYF
DNA: TGTGCCAGCAGCCAAGATTACAGTGGCTCCTACGAGCAGTACTTC
J: TRBJ2-7
V: TRBV4-2
size: -
D: -

CDR3: CASSPGLAGNIYEQYF
DNA: TGTGCCAGCAGCCCGGGACTAGCGGGGAATATCTACGAGCAGTACTTC
J: TRBJ2-7
V: TRBV7-9
size: -
D: TRBD2

CDR3: CSVEPSGTDTQYF
DNA: TGCAGCGTTGAACCTAGCGGGACAGATACGCAGTATTTT
J: TRBJ2-3
V: TRBV29-1
size: -
D: TRBD2

CDR3: CSARRTGVYNEQFF
DNA: TGCAGCGCCCGTCGTACGGGGGTCTACAATGAGCAGTTCTTC
J: TRBJ2-1
V: TRBV29-1
size: -
D: -

CDR3: CASSTSAGVYNEQFF
DNA: TGTGCCAGTAGTACTTCCGCCGGGGTATACAATGAGCAGTTCTTC
J: TRBJ2-1
V: TRBV19
size: -
D: -

CDR3: CATSVDSMNTEAFF
DNA: TGCGCCACCAGCGTCGACAGTATGAACACTGAAGCTTTCTTT
J: TRBJ1-1
V: TRBV5-1
size: -
D: -

CDR3: CASSYGQGLDQYF
DNA: TGTGCCAGCAGCTACGGACAGGGTTTGGACCAGTACTTC
J: TRBJ2-5
V: TRBV28
size: few
D: TRBD1

CDR3: CASSYSIDMGQQAFF
DNA: TGTGCCAGCAGTTACTCGATCGATATGGGCCAACAAGCTTTCTTT
J: TRBJ1-1
V: TRBV6-5
size: -
D: -

CDR3: CSVADSRHQPQHF
DNA: TGCAGCGTTGCGGACAGTAGACATCAGCCCCAGCATTTT
J: TRBJ1-5
V: TRBV29-1
size: -
D: -

CDR3: CASSPLAVGGTEAFF
DNA: TGTGCCAGCAGCCCCTTGGCGGTGGGGGGGACTGAAGCTTTCTTT
J: TRBJ1-1
V: TRBV4-2
size: many
D: -

CDR3: CASSLSGFSSYNEQFF
DNA: TGTGCCAGCAGCTTATCAGGGTTTTCATCCTACAATGAGCAGTTCTTC
J: TRBJ2-1
V: TRBV7-8
size: -
D: -

CDR3: CAWTRDSTPGNTIYF
DNA: TGTGCCTGGACCCGGGACAGTACCCCTGGAAACACCATATATTTT
J: TRBJ1-3
V: TRBV30
size: -
D: TRBD1

CDR3: CASSPEGGGELFF
DNA: TGTGCCAGCAGCCCCGAGGGTGGCGGGGAGCTGTTTTTT
J: TRBJ2-2
V: TRBV6-4
size: -
D: -

CDR3: CATLGQGDGYTF
DNA: TGTGCCACTCTCGGACAGGGAGATGGCTACACCTTC
J: TRBJ1-2
V: TRBV10-3
size: -
D: TRBD1

CDR3: CAIQSLAGGPNSPDTQYF
DNA: TGTGCCATCCAGTCCCTAGCGGGAGGGCCCAATTCTCCAGATACGCAGTATTTT
J: TRBJ2-3
V: TRBV10-3
size: -
D: TRBD2

CDR3: CASSTQGEGTDTQYF
DNA: TGTGCCAGCAGCACCCAGGGGGAGGGCACAGATACGCAGTATTTT
J: TRBJ2-3
V: TRBV11-1
size: once
D: -

CDR3: CASSWGSSGRRYEQYF
DNA: TGTGCCAGCAGCTGGGGATCTAGCGGGAGGAGGTACGAGCAGTACTTC
J: TRBJ2-7
V: TRBV11-2
size: -
D: TRBD2

CDR3: CASNEDRYTEAFF
DNA: TGTGCCAGCAACGAAGACAGGTACACTGAAGCTTTCTTT
J: TRBJ1-1
V: TRBV2
size: few
D: -

CDR3: CASSVAGARTSVEQFF
DNA: TGTGCCAGCAGCGTAGCTGGGGCCCGGACCTCTGTGGAGCAGTTCTTC
J: TRBJ2-1
V: TRBV9
size: -
D: -

CDR3: CASRPFEGGPSGELFF
DNA: TGTGCCAGCAGGCCCTTTGAGGGAGGGCCTTCGGGGGAGCTGTTTTTT
J: TRBJ2-2
V: TRBV6-6
size: -
D: TRBD2

CDR3: CASSRTSGGVSYNEQFF
DNA: TGTGCCAGTAGTAGGACTAGCGGGGGTGTCTCCTACAATGAGCAGTTCTTC
J: TRBJ2-1
V: TRBV19
size: -
D: TRBD2

CDR3: CAWSARGGNQPQHF
DNA: TGTGCCTGGAGTGCCAGGGGAGGCAATCAGCCCCAGCATTTT
J: TRBJ1-5
V: TRBV30
size: -
D: -

CDR3: CASKMGGGDDTQYF
DNA: TGCGCCAGCAAAATGGGCGGGGGGGACGATACGCAGTATTTT
J: TRBJ2-3
V: TRBV5-1
size: -
D: TRBD2